Sequencing of this TCR beta chain was carried out in a study of identical twins. Trimming removed 5 bases at V and 8 bases at J, with 6 bases between. Germline V gene data show CDR1 as MNHEY and CDR2 as SMNVEV (reference sequence). The CDR3 is 11 amino acids. No donor was unhealthy or non-Caucasian. TCRdb independently ran MiXCR on the 5' RACE reads; one entry per CDR3 protein. This table holds some 300,000 distinct CDR3 sequences, 9% to 15% found once. This same sample was also part of a study on yellow fever vaccine responses in identical twins.

This TCR was recovered from a woman under 30 in good health. The chain recombines TRBV27 with TRBJ2-2; no firm D call. The source material was CD8+ T cells sorted from blood. The chain's CDR3 is CASSRRGELFF. Written as DNA, the CDR3 is TGTGCCAGCAGTCGACGGGGGGAGCTGTTTTTT.